This T cell receptor (beta chain) was profiled in a study of T cell clones after liver transplantation. Overall study: A pre-transplant mixed lymphocyte reaction with TCRbeta sequencing defined graft-donor-reactive clones followed in post-transplant blood.

The germline CDR1 and CDR2 sequences are SGHVS and FNYEAQ. The CDR3 runs to 15 residues. The ends were cut back, 6 bases at V and 0 bases at J, with 12 bases in the middle. Unstimulated PBMCs were sorted into CD3+CD4+ and CD3+CD8+ populations. Sequencing used immunoSEQ multiplex PCR; TCRdb keeps in-frame clones, though not all of them. The sample includes 99,000 or so clones, around four fifths of them seen just once. This TCR was recovered from a human donor who received a liver transplant. The sequences come from CD4+ T cells from blood, collected before liver transplant. The chain joins TRBV7-6 to TRBJ1-3, with D maybe TRBD1 (6 bases). CDR3 nucleotides: TGTGCCAGCAGACCTGCAGGGGTCTCTGGAAACACCATATATTTT. Translation: CASRPAGVSGNTIYF.